This passage covers 3 T cell receptor beta chains from one sample sequenced in a study of cytomegalovirus exposure and HLA in healthy donors. This PCR relied on a set of 60 Vbeta primers and 13 Jbeta primers. Clones were sequenced by immunoSEQ multiplex PCR, and TCRdb holds only the in-frame ones, with some missing. The data show about 150,000 clones, around four fifths seen once. Source material: PBMCs. The receptors originated from a male donor in good health and CMV-seronegative.

J is TRBJ2-7 and V is TRBV5-1; D gene ambiguous. V shed 0 bases and J shed 2 bases, with 9 bases lying between them. The CDR3 is made up of 14 amino acids. The germline V gene has CDR1 SGHRS and CDR2 YFSETQ. The CDR3 nucleotides read TGCGCCAGCAGCTTGGCCCTAGACGCCTACGAGCAGTACTTC. Its protein is CASSLALDAYEQYF.

This chain uses TRBV4-1 with TRBJ2-1; TRBD1 might be the D (5 bases). The CDR3 is 16 residues long. V was clipped by 3 bases and J by 2 bases, with 14 bases between them. The germline CDR1 and CDR2 sequences are MGHRA and YSYEKL. DNA of the CDR3: TGCGCCAGCAGCCATCTGACAGATAACCCCTACAATGAGCAGTTCTTC. Translating gives CASSHLTDNPYNEQFF.

The chain combines TRBV7-8 with TRBJ2-1, with D maybe TRBD1 (5 bases). Germline CDR1 is SGHVS and CDR2 is FQNEAQ. Trimming stripped 11 bases from V and 3 bases from J, with 14 bases between. The CDR3 has 13 residues. The CDR3 loop is CAVEGAGYNEQFF. The DNA for the CDR3 is TGTGCCGTAGAAGGGGCCGGCTACAATGAGCAGTTCTTC. The full variable domain, with the rest looked up from reference TRBV7-8 and TRBJ2-1, is GAGVSQSPRYKVAKRGQDVALRCDPISGHVSLFWYQQALGQGPEFLTYFQNEAQLDKSGLPSDRFFAERPEGSVSTLKIQRTQQEDSAVYLCAVEGAGYNEQFFGPGTRLTVL.